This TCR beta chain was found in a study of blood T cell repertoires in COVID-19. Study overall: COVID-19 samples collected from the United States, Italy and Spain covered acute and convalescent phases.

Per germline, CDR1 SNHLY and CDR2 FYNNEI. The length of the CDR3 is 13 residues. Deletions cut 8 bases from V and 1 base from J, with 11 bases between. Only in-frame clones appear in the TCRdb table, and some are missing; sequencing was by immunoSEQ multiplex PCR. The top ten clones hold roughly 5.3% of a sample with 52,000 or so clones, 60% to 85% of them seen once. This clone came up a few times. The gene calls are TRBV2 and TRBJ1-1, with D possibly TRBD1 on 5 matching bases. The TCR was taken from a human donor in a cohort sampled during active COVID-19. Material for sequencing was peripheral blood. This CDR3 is CASAGDRNTEAFF. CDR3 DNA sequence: TGTGCCAGCGCGGGAGACAGGAACACTGAAGCTTTCTTT.